Listed below are T cell receptor beta chains from one sample, sequenced in a study of a mutant IDH1 vaccine in newly diagnosed glioma. This table comes from immunoSEQ multiplex PCR, and its TCRdb copy is limited to in-frame clones, with some not included. Of approximately 30,000 clones listed, approximately 90% are singletons. No cognate antigen is known for these TCRs. Sample: PBMCs, taken from a glioma patient whose treatment included an IDH1 peptide vaccine. The source is a woman in her 40s with glioma. The CDR3 runs from the conserved cysteine through the conserved F or W. Each record gives: CDR3 length, V gene, D gene, J gene, clone size, CDR3 DNA, CDR3 protein. The D gene is left open where the match is weak. Some rows mark clone size as missing; the rest say once, few, many or name a class of expanded clone.

11	TRBV5-6	-	TRBJ2-1	-	TGTGCCAGCAGCTCTACGAATGAGCAGTTCTTC	CASSSTNEQFF
16	TRBV19	TRBD1	TRBJ1-5	-	TGTGCCAGTAGTATAGATCACAGGGGAACGGTTCAGCCCCAGCATTTT	CASSIDHRGTVQPQHF
14	TRBV2	-	TRBJ1-6	once	TGTGCCAGCAGTGTGGTCAGCTCTAATTCACCCCTCCACTTT	CASSVVSSNSPLHF
15	TRBV27	-	TRBJ1-1	-	TGTGCCAGCAAATCTGTCGCCGGGTTGAACACTGAAGCTTTCTTT	CASKSVAGLNTEAFF
17	TRBV27	-	TRBJ1-1	-	TGTGCCAGCAGTTCGTCTTATTGGGAGGTAATGAACACTGAAGCTTTCTTT	CASSSSYWEVMNTEAFF
17	TRBV9	-	TRBJ1-6	-	TGTGCCAGCAGCGTATTTCCCCCCAGCTCCTATAATTCACCCCTCCACTTT	CASSVFPPSSYNSPLHF
16	TRBV2	-	TRBJ2-5	-	TGTGCCAGCAGTGAAGCCACTGGACTTCACCAAGAGACCCAGTACTTC	CASSEATGLHQETQYF
13	TRBV2	TRBD2	TRBJ2-3	-	TGTGCCAGCAGGATGGGGGGAGGGAGTACGCAGTATTTT	CASRMGGGSTQYF
18	TRBV5-1	TRBD2	TRBJ2-5	-	TGCGCCAGCAGCTGGGGACTAGCGGGGGGCATAGACCAAGAGACCCAGTACTTC	CASSWGLAGGIDQETQYF
16	TRBV27	TRBD2	TRBJ2-1	once	TGTGCCAGCAGTTTATCATCGACTAGCGGGAGAGGGGTACGGTTCTTC	CASSLSSTSGRGVRFF
14	TRBV7-8	-	TRBJ1-1	-	TGTGCCAGCAGCTTGACGACAGCGAACACTGAAGCTTTCTTT	CASSLTTANTEAFF
13	TRBV11-2	-	TRBJ1-5	-	TGTGCCAGCAGCCCCCAGGGGAATCAGCCCCAGCATTTT	CASSPQGNQPQHF
15	TRBV27	TRBD1	TRBJ1-5	-	TGTGCCAGCAGTAGAAACAGGGGTTTCAATCAGCCCCAGCATTTT	CASSRNRGFNQPQHF
15	TRBV18	TRBD1	TRBJ2-7	once	TGTGCCAGCTCACCACCCGGACAGGGTAGGAACGAGCAGTACTTC	CASSPPGQGRNEQYF
17	TRBV12-5	-	TRBJ1-5	-	TGTGCTAGTGGTTTGGCGACCCCCACGGGGTATCATCAGCCCCAGCATTTT	CASGLATPTGYHQPQHF
17	TRBV15	-	TRBJ2-3	-	TGTGCCACCAGCACCCATGGCGTTCGACGCCGCACAGATACGCAGTATTTT	CATSTHGVRRRTDTQYF